This T cell receptor (beta chain) was profiled in a study of blood T cell repertoires in COVID-19. About the study: From T cells, B-cell-depleted T cells, or PBMCs came the material, which was cDNA or gDNA.

Authors' data handling: Estimated nucleated cell counts came from reference gene primer amplification. Clones were sequenced by immunoSEQ multiplex PCR, and TCRdb holds only the in-frame ones, with some missing. The V and J calls and clone size come from that table; D and trimming were worked out from the DNA. The table lists 6,000 or so clones, around 80% of them singletons, with 12% in the top ten. The sequenced sample was peripheral blood. The receptor was derived from a human donor with active COVID-19. The donor label of this sample is uncertain.

CDR3 sequence: CASSYSMPGLAEEQFF. Written as DNA, the CDR3 is TGTGCCAGCAGTTACTCGATGCCGGGACTAGCAGAAGAGCAGTTCTTC. The V call is TRBV6-5, the J call TRBJ2-1; 9 positions match TRBD2. Germline values: CDR1 MNHEY, CDR2 SVGAGI. After removal of 0 bases from V and 10 bases from J, the junction contained 10 bases not matched to a gene. This CDR3 has 16 residues.